This T cell receptor (beta chain) was observed in a study of shared clonotypes between healthy human individuals (dated by TCRdb to about 2020). Some background on the complete study: A couple of women and a few men aged 18 to 49 years were included in the cohort. To increase sequencing depth and limit assay-specific biases, TCR repertoire library preparation and sequencing were carried out by different laboratories using diverse techniques. Per donor, three plates each were used for CD4 naive and CD4 memory, two for CD8 naive, and one for CD8 memory. Each donor's leukapheresis produced roughly between about 0.85 and 10 billion PBMCs. To estimate repertoire size and how much clonotypes are shared between individuals, the study performed deep sequencing of blood TCR repertoires from roughly five healthy adults. The full study reports these points: Compared with non-shared clonotypes, clonotypes shared by all four sorted-subset donors had higher generation probabilities. Around 5.4% of naive CD4, 3% to 3.5% of naive CD8, roughly 2.4% of memory CD4, and 0.35% to 0.5% of memory CD8 clonotypes were shared across a few donors. Incomplete sequencing was indicated by rarefaction of sorted-subset datasets, despite the large sequencing depth. Pairwise subsampling indicated that sequencing depth was expected to affect the degree of clonotype sharing among donors. Naive subsets generally had larger estimated clonotype richness than memory subsets did. The small number of donors limited the genetic and exposure-history diversity represented. Sampling was limited to blood, and TCR repertoires in tissue likely differ from TCR repertoires in blood.

For the CD8 naive samples, CD45RO-negative cells were positively selected for CCR7, yielding a CD45RA+CCR7+ population from which TemRA cells were excluded. Healthy HIV-negative adults with no recently reported acute infections or vaccinations were included as donors. Every donor was a Caucasian adult living in Nashville, Tennessee, USA. Blood was obtained by leukapheresis, after which PBMCs were separated by Ficoll-Histopaque density gradient centrifugation and cryopreserved in liquid nitrogen vapor phase. Analytical flow cytometry was used to check the purity and quantity of every magnetically sorted T cell population. From each sorted fraction, genomic DNA was isolated and quantified by UV absorbance on a Nanodrop 2000c. The table lists this clone with a count of one. The target of this receptor is not known. No much larger clone is present one base from it, and per-base qualities are unavailable.

Using the deep immunoSEQ assay, multiplex PCR amplified TCR CDR3 regions from genomic DNA. For each cell subset, the extracted genomic DNA was distributed evenly across all wells of several immunoSEQ 96-well plates, and each plate served as one replicate. For sorted subsets, about 200 ng genomic DNA, equal to 25,000 to 35,000 T cell genomes, was loaded into each replicate PCR. The purified libraries were quantified using a Qubit 3.0 fluorometer, sized with a Bioanalyzer 2100, and then quantified again using the KAPA Library Quantification kit. Each immunoSEQ 96-well plate was sequenced on its own single-read 150-cycle Illumina NextSeq 550 flow cell. Regarding the original processing steps: Because the immunoSEQ output held only junctional sequences and lacked quality scores, the filtering could not match the filtering applied to full-length reads. To assign V/J genes and CDR3, sequences were annotated using PyIR, a Python wrapper for IgBLAST v1.9, with IMGT germline references. Reads were removed for weak V/J assignments (E-value above 1e-6), missing CDR3, stop codons, out-of-frame junctions, or ambiguous translated residues. V3J clonotypes were defined as sequences sharing the same inferred V gene, J gene, and CDR3 amino acid sequence. Percentage overlap between repertoires was computed as shared unique clonotypes divided by the size of the smaller repertoire. Repertoire richness was assessed with RTK rarefaction, the Chao1 estimator, and Recon v2.1 estimates of unobserved clonotypes. Generation probabilities for all TCRbeta clonotypes obtained by the gDNA method from four donors were computed using OLGA. TCRdb took this table from immuneACCESS and kept in-frame rearrangements with V and J called. Such tables lack part of the clones; where checked against another copy, unresolved V genes explain under half of the gap, and the rest is unexplained. That table gives V, J and clone size, and the DNA gave D and trimming. The sample contains hundreds of thousands of clones, roughly 94% of them found a single time. In total, the top ten clones hold approximately 24% of the sample.

Trimmed from V: 4 bases; trimmed from J: 0 bases; junction bases lacking a gene match: 5. The CDR3, cysteine through phenylalanine, is 17 amino acids long. Kept here is only the CDR3 DNA, which spans 51 bases and is read in frame from base 1. CDR1 ENHRY and CDR2 SYGVKD were looked up in the germline V gene. The TCR sequence derives from a man aged 25-45 years in good health. Sequenced material: naive CD8+ T cells sorted from blood. The cell subset or site label of this sample denotes: CD45RA+CCR7+. The receptor chain draws on TRBV10-3 and TRBJ2-7; 14 bases in between match TRBD2. The sequence in DNA is TGTGCCATCAGTGGACTAGCGGGAGGGCGCAACTCCTACGAGCAGTACTTC. This sequence encodes CAISGLAGGRNSYEQYF.